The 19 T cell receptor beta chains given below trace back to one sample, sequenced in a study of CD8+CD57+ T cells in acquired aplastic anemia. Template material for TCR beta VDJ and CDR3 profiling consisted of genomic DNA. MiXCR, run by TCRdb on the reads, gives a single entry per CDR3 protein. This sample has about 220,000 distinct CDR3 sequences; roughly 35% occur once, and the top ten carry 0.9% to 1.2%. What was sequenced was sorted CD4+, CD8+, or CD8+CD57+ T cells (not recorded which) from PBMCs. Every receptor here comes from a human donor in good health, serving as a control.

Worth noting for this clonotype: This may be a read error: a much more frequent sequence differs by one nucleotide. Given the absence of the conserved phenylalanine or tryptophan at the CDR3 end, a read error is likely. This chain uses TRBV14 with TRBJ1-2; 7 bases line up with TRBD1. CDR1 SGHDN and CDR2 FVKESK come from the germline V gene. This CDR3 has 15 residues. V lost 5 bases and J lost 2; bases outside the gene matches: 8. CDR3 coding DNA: TGTGCCAGCAGCAGAGTAGGACAGGCGAACTATGGCTACACCCTC. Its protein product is CASSRVGQANYGYTL.

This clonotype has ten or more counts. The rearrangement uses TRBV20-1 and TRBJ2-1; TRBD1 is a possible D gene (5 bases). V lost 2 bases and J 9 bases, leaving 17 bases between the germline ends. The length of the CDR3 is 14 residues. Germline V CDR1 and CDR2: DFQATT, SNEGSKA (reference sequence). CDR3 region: CSARFPGARGEQFF. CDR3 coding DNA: TGCAGTGCTAGATTCCCGGGCGCAAGGGGTGAGCAGTTCTTC.

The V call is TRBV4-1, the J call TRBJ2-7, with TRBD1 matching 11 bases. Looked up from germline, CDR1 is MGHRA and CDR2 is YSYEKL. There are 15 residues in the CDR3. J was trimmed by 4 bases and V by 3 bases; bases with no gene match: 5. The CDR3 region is CASSQRTGGTYEQYF. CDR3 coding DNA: TGCGCCAGCAGCCAGAGGACAGGGGGCACTTACGAGCAGTACTTC.

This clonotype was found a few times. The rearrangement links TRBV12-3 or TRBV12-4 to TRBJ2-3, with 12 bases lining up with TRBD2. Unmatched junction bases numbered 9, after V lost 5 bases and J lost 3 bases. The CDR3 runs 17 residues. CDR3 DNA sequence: TGTGCCAGCAGTCAACTGTCTAGCGGGGGGGATACAGATACGCAGTATTTT. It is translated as CASSQLSSGGDTDTQYF.

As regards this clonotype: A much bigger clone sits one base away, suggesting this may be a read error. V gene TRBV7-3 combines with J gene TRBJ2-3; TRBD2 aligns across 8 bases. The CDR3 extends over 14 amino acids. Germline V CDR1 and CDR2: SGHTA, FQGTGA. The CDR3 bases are TGTGCCGGCAGCGCACCGGGGGGGCGCGATACGCAGTATTTT. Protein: CAGSAPGGRDTQYF.

The CDR3 here is CASSLRLAGKGRLYNEQFF. CDR3 in DNA: TGTGCCAGCAGCCTCCGACTAGCGGGAAAAGGGAGACTCTACAATGAGCAGTTCTTC. The rearrangement joins TRBV4-2 to TRBJ2-1; 11 positions match TRBD2. The V and J ends lost 4 bases and 3 bases, in that order; junction bases with no gene match: 14. The CDR3 spans 19 residues. Germline V gene data show CDR1 as LGHNA and CDR2 as YNFKEQ.

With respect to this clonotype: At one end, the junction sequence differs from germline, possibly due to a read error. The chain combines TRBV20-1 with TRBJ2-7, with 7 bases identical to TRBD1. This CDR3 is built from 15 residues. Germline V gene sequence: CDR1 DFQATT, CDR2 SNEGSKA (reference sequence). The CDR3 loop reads CSVRDPGGSSYEQYF. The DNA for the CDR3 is TGCAGTGTTAGAGATCCAGGGGGTTCCTCCTACGAGCAGTACTTC.

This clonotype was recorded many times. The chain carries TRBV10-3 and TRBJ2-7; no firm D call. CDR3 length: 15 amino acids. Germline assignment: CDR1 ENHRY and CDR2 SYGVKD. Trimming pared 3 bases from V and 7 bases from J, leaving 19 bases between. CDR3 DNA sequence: TGTGCCATCAGTGATTTAACATACTCCTGGCCAGAGCAGTACTTC. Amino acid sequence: CAISDLTYSWPEQYF.

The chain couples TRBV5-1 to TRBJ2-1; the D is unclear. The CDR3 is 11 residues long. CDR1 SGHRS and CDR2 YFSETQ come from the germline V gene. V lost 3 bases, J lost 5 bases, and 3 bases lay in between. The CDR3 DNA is TGCGCCAGCAGCTCTGACAATGAGCAGTTCTTC. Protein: CASSSDNEQFF.

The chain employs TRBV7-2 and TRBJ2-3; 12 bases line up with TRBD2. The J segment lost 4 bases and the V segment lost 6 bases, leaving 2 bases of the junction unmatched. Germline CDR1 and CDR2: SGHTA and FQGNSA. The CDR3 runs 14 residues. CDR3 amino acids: CASRLAGGPDTQYF. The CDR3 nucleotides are TGTGCCAGCAGACTAGCGGGGGGCCCAGATACGCAGTATTTT.

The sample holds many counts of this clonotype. CDR3 bases: TGTGCCAGCAGCTTAGGGTTCGTCGCCTACGAGCAGTACTTC. As protein: CASSLGFVAYEQYF. The chain combines TRBV11-2 with TRBJ2-7; no definite D call. V lost 1 base to trimming and J lost 2 bases, with 9 bases between them. The CDR3 is made up of 14 amino acids. CDR1 and CDR2 from the germline V gene are SGHAT and FQNNGV. Drawing the rest from reference TRBV11-2 and TRBJ2-7, the complete variable domain is EAGVAQSPRYKIIEKRQSVAFWCNPISGHATLYWYQQILGQGPKLLIQFQNNGVVDDSQLPKDRFSAERLKGVDSTLKIQPAKLEDSAVYLCASSLGFVAYEQYFGPGTRLTVT.

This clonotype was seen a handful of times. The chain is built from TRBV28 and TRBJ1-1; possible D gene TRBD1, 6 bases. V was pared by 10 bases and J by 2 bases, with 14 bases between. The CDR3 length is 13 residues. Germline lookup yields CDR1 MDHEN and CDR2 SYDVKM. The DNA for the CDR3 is TGTGCCACCGAGGACAGCAGTAACACTGAAGCTTTCTTT. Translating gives CATEDSSNTEAFF.

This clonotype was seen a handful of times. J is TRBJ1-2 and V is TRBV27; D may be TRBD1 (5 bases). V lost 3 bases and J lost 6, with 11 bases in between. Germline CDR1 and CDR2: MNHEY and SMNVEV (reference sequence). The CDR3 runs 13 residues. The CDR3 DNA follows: TGTGCCAGCAGTTTGCGGGAGGGGCATGGCTACACCTTC. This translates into CASSLREGHGYTF.

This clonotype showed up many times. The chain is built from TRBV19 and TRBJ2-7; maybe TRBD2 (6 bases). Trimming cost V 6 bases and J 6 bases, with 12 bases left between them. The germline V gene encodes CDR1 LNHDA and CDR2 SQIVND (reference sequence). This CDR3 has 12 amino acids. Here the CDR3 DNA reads TGTGCCAGTAGCAAGACTAGTGCCGAGCAGTACTTC. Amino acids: CASSKTSAEQYF.

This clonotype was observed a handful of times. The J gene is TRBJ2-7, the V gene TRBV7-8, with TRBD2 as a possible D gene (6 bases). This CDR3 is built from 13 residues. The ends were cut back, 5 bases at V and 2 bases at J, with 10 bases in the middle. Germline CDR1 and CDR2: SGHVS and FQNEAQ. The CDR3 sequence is CASSRGTPYEQYF. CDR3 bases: TGTGCCAGCAGCCGCGGGACCCCCTACGAGCAGTACTTC.

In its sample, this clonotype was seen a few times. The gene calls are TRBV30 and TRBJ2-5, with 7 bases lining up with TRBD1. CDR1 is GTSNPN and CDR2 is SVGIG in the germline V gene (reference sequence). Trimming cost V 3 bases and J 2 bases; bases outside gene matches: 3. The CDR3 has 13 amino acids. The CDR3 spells CAWSRDRQETQYF. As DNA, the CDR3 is TGTGCCTGGAGCCGGGACAGACAAGAGACCCAGTACTTC.

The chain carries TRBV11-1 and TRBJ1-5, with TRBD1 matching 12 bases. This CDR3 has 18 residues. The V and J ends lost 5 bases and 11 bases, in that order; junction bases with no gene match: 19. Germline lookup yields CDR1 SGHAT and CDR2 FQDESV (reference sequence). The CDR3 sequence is CASSVDRDRGLGAGTQHF. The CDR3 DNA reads TGTGCCAGCAGCGTAGACCGGGACAGGGGGCTGGGCGCAGGGACCCAGCATTTT.

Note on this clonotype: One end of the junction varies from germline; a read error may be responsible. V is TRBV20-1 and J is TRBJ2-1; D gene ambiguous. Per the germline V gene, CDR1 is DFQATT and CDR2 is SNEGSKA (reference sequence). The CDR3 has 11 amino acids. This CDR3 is CSVKAPAEQSF. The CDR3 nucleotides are TGCAGTGTTAAGGCACCCGCCGAGCAGTCCTTC.

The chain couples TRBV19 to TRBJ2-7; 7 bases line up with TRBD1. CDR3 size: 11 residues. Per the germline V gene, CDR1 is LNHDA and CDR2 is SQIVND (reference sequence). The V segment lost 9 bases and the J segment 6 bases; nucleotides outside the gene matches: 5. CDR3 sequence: CASEQGSEQYF. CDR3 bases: TGTGCCAGCGAACAGGGGAGCGAGCAGTACTTC.